This T cell receptor (beta chain) was captured by sequencing in a study of OX40 agonist ivuxolimab in advanced cancers. Study-level points and caveats: There was clonal expansion of CD4+ and CD8+ blood T cells by week 6 at 0.1 to 3.0 mg/kg.

The CDR3 is 15 amino acids. Germline-derived CDR1 and CDR2 are LNHDA and SQIVND (reference sequence). The ends lost 5 bases at V and 6 bases at J; junction bases unmatched: 7. The assay was immunoSEQ multiplex PCR, and TCRdb's table has in-frame clones only and misses some. The data contain around 80,000 clones, around 85% of them singletons. In regard to this clone: Its antigen remains unknown.

Sequencing was performed on CD4+ or CD8+ T cells sorted from blood, taken in a trial of the OX40 agonist ivuxolimab. V and J are TRBV19 and TRBJ2-7; 13 nucleotides align to TRBD2. This clonotype originated in an adult with an advanced solid tumor such as melanoma, head and neck, liver or kidney cancer. CDR3 sequence reads: CASSPRTSGSPEQYF. Here the CDR3 DNA reads TGTGCCAGTAGTCCAAGGACTAGCGGGAGTCCCGAGCAGTACTTC. Full variable domain (outside the CDR3, taken from reference TRBV19 and TRBJ2-7): DGGITQSPKYLFRKEGQNVTLSCEQNLNHDAMYWYRQDPGQGLRLIYYSQIVNDFQKGDIAEGYSVSREKKESFPLTVTSAQKNPTAFYLCASSPRTSGSPEQYFGPGTRLTVT.